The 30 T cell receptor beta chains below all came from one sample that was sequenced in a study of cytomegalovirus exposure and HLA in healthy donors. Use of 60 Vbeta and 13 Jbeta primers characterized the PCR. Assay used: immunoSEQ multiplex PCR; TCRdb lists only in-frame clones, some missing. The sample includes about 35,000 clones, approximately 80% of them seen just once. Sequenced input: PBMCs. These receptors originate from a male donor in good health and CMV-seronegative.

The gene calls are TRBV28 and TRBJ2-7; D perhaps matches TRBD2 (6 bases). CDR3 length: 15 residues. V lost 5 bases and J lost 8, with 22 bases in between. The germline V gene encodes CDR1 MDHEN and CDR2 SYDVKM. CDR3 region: CASSESAGGALQQYF. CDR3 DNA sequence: TGTGCCAGCAGTGAATCAGCGGGCGGAGCACTACAGCAGTACTTC.

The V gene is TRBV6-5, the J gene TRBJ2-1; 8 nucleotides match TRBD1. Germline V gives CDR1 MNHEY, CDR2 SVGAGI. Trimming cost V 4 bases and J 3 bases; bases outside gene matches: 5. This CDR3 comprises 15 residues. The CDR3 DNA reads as TGTGCCAGCAGTTTCGGGACAGGACACTACAATGAGCAGTTCTTC. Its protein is CASSFGTGHYNEQFF.

Here the CDR3 reads CASSPSGGGAYEQYF. CDR3 sequence (DNA): TGTGCCAGCAGCCCCAGCGGCGGCGGTGCCTACGAGCAGTACTTC. The gene calls are TRBV7-6 and TRBJ2-7, with D possibly being TRBD2 (5 bases). The V gene's germline CDR1 is SGHVS and CDR2 FNYEAQ. V lost 5 bases to trimming and J lost 2 bases, with 16 bases between them. The CDR3 has 15 residues.

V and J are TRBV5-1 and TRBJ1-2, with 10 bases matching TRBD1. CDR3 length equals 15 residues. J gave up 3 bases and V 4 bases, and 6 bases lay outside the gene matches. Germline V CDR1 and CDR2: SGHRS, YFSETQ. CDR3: CASSQDRGRDYGYTF. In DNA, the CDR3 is TGCGCCAGCAGCCAAGACAGGGGGCGCGACTATGGCTACACCTTC.

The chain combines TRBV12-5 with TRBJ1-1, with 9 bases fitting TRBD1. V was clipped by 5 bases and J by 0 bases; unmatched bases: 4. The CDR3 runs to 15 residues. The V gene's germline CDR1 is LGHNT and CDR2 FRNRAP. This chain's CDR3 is CASGPRTGVNTEAFF. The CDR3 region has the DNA TGTGCTAGTGGTCCGCGGACAGGGGTGAACACTGAAGCTTTCTTT.

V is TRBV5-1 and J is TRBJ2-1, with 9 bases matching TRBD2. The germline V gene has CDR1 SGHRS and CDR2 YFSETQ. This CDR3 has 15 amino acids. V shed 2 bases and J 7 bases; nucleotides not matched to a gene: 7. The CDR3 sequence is CASSFVGTSMNEQFF. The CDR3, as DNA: TGCGCCAGCAGCTTTGTAGGGACTAGCATGAATGAGCAGTTCTTC.

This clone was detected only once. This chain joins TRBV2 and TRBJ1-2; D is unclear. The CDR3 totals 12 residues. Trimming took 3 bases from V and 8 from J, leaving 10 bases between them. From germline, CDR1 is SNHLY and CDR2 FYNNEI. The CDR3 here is CASSERGWGYTF. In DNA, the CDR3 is TGTGCCAGCAGTGAGCGGGGTTGGGGCTACACCTTC.

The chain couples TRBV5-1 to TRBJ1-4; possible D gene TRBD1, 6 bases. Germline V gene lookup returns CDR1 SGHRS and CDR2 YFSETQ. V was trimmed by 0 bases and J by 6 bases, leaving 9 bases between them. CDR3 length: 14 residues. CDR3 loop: CASSLDRDDEKLFF. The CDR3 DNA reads TGCGCCAGCAGCTTGGACAGGGACGATGAAAAACTGTTTTTT. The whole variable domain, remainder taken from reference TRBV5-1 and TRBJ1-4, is KAGVTQTPRYLIKTRGQQVTLSCSPISGHRSVSWYQQTPGQGLQFLFEYFSETQRNKGNFPGRFSGRQFSNSRSEMNVSTLELGDSALYLCASSLDRDDEKLFFGSGTQLSVL.

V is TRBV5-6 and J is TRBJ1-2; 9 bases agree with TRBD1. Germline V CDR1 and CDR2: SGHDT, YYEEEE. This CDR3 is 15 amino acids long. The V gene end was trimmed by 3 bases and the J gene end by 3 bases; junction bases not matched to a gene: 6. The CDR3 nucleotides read TGTGCCAGCAGCTCCGGGACAGGGATGGACTATGGCTACACCTTC. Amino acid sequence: CASSSGTGMDYGYTF.

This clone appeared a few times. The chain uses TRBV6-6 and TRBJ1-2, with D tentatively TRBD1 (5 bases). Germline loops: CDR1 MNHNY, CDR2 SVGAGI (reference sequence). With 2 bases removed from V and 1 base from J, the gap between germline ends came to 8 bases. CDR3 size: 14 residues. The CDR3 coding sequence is TGTGCCAGCAGTTACGAGACAGTTAACTATGGCTACACCTTC. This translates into CASSYETVNYGYTF.

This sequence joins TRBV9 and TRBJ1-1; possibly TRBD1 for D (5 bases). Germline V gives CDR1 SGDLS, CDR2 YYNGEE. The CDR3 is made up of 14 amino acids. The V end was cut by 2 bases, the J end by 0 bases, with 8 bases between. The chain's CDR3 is CASSVGGMNTEAFF. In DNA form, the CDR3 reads TGTGCCAGCAGCGTGGGGGGAATGAACACTGAAGCTTTCTTT.

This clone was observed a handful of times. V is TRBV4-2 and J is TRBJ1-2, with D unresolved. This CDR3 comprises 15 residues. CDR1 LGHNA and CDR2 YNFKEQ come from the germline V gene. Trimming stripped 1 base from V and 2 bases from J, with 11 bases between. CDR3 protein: CASSQALTRNYGYTF. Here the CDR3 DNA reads TGTGCCAGCAGCCAAGCCCTGACTCGGAACTATGGCTACACCTTC.

The CDR3 DNA sequence: TGTGCCAGCAGCCAAGCCCAGACTAGCGGGGCCTACAATGAGCAGTTCTTC. Its protein product is CASSQAQTSGAYNEQFF. The chain has TRBV4-2 and TRBJ2-1; TRBD2 matches 11 bases. Per the germline V gene, CDR1 is LGHNA and CDR2 is YNFKEQ. The CDR3 is 17 amino acids. V lost 1 base, J lost 2 bases, and 4 bases stayed unmatched.

The CDR3 region has the DNA TGTGCCTGGAGAGAACAGGGGGCTGGTGAAGCTTTCTTT. Protein sequence: CAWREQGAGEAFF. The chain links TRBV30 to TRBJ1-1; 9 bases align to TRBD1. CDR1 is GTSNPN, CDR2 SVGIG, per germline (reference sequence). The trim removed 3 bases at V and 7 bases at J, leaving 6 bases unmatched. This CDR3 spans 13 amino acids.

The CDR3 reads CASSLFRLINTGELFF. As DNA, the CDR3 is TGTGCCAGCAGCTTGTTCCGTTTAATCAACACCGGGGAGCTGTTTTTT. The rearrangement uses TRBV5-6 and TRBJ2-2; D ambiguous. Trimming pared 1 base from V and 2 bases from J, leaving 12 bases between. CDR1 and CDR2 from the germline V gene are SGHDT and YYEEEE. The length of the CDR3 is 16 residues.

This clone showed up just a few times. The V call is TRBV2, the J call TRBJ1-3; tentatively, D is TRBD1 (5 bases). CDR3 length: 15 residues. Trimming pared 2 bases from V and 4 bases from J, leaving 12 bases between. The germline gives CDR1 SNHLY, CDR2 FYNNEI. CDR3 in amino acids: CASSELGRAGNTIYF. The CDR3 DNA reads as TGTGCCAGCAGTGAACTTGGCAGGGCGGGAAACACCATATATTTT.

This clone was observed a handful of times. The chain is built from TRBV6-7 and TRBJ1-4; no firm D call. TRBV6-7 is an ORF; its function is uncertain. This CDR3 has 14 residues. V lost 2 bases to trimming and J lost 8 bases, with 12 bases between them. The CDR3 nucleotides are TGTGCCAGCAGTTACAGGTTTAGCGGGGAAAAACTGTTTTTT. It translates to CASSYRFSGEKLFF.

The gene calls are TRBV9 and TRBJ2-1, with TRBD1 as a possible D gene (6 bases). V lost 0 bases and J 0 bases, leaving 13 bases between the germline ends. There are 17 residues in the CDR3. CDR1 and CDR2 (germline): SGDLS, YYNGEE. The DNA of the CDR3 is TGTGCCAGCAGCGTAGCTACGGGCAGGGGCTCCTACAATGAGCAGTTCTTC. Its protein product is CASSVATGRGSYNEQFF.

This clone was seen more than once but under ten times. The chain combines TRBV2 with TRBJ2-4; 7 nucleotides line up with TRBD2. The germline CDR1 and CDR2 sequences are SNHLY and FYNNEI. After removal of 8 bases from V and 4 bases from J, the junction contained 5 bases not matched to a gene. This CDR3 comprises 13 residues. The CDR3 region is CASGGLPKNIQYF. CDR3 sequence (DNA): TGTGCCAGCGGGGGACTACCGAAAAACATTCAGTACTTC.

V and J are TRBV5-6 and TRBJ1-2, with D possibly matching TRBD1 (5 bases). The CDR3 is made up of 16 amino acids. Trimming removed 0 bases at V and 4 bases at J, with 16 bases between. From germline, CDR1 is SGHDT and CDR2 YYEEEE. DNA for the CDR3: TGTGCCAGCAGCTTGGAGACAGAGAGTTTTTCCTATGGCTACACCTTC. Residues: CASSLETESFSYGYTF.

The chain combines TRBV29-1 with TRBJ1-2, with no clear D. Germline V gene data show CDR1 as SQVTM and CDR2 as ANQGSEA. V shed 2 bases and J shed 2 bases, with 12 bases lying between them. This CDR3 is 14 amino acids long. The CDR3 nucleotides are TGCAGCGTTGAAAGGCACGGGAAGAACTATGGCTACACCTTC. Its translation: CSVERHGKNYGYTF.

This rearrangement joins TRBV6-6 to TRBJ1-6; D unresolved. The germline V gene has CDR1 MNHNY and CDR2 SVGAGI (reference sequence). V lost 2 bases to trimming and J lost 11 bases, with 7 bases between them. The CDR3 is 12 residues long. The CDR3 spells CASSYQTPPLHF. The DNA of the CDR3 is TGTGCCAGCAGTTACCAAACACCACCCCTCCACTTT.

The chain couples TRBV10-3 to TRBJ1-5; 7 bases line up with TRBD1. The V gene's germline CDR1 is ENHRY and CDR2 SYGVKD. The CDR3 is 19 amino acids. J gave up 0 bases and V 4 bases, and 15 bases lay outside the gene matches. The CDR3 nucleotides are TGTGCCATCAGTGCGGGACAGCTTATTCGGGCTCCTAGCAATCAGCCCCAGCATTTT. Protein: CAISAGQLIRAPSNQPQHF.

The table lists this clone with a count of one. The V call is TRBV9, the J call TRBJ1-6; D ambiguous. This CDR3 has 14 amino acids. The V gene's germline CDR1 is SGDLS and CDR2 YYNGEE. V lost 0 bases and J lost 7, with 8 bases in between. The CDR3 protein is CASSVANGNSPLHF. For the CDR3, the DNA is TGTGCCAGCAGCGTAGCTAACGGGAATTCACCCCTCCACTTT. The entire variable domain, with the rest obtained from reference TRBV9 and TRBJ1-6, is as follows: DSGVTQTPKHLITATGQRVTLRCSPRSGDLSVYWYQQSLDQGLQFLIQYYNGEERAKGNILERFSAQQFPDLHSELNLSSLELGDSALYFCASSVANGNSPLHFGNGTRLTVT.

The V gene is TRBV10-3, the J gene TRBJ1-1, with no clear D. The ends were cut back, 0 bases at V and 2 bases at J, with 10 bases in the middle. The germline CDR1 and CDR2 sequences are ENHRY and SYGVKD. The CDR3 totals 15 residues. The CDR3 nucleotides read TGTGCCATCAGTGAGTCCGGGGAATTTAACACTGAAGCTTTCTTT. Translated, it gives CAISESGEFNTEAFF.

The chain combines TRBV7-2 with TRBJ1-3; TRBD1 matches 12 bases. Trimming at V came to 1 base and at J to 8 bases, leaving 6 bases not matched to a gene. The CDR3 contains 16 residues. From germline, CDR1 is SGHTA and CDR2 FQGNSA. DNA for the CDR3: TGTGCCAGCAGCTTAGGTGGGACAGGGGGCAAACACACCATATATTTT. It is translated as CASSLGGTGGKHTIYF.

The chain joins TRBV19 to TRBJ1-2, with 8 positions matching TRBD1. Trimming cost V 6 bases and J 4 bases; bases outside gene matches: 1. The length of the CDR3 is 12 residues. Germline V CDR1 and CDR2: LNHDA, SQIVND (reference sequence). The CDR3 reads CASSDRGYGYTF. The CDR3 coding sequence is TGTGCCAGTAGCGACAGGGGCTATGGCTACACCTTC.

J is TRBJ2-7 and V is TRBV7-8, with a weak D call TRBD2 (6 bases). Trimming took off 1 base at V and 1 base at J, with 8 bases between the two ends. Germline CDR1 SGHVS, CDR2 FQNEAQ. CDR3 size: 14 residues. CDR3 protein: CASSLVAGSYEQYF. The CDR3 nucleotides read TGTGCCAGCAGCTTAGTCGCGGGGTCCTACGAGCAGTACTTC.

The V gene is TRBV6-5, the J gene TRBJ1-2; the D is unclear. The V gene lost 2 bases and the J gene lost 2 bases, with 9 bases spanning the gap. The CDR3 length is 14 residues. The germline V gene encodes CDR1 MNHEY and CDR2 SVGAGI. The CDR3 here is CASSYPGSNYGYTF. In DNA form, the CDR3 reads TGTGCCAGCAGTTACCCGGGATCCAACTATGGCTACACCTTC.

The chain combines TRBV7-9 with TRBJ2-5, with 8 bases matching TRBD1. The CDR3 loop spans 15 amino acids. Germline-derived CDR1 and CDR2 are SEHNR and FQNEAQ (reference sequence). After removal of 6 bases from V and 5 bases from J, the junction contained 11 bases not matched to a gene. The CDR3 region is CASSISHRGRETQYF. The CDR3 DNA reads TGTGCCAGCAGTATCTCTCACAGGGGGAGGGAGACCCAGTACTTC.